These 6 T cell receptor beta chains share one sample of origin, sequenced in a study of cytomegalovirus exposure and HLA in healthy donors. The PCR had 60 Vbeta and 13 Jbeta primers. The data were produced by immunoSEQ multiplex PCR, yet TCRdb's version contains in-frame clones alone and is incomplete. This table has roughly 80,000 clones, under 65% appearing once. Sequencing was performed on PBMCs. These TCRs come from a male donor in good health and CMV-seropositive.

In DNA form, the CDR3 reads TGTGCCAGCAGCTTGTACAGGGGTGGACAGCCCCAGCATTTT. Its protein is CASSLYRGGQPQHF. The chain is built from TRBV5-5 and TRBJ1-5, with TRBD1 matching 7 bases. Germline CDR1 is SGHKS and CDR2 is YYEKEE (reference sequence). This CDR3 comprises 14 residues. Germline trimming cut 1 base from V and 7 bases from J; bases unmatched to any gene: 5.

The chain recombines TRBV28 with TRBJ1-5; no definite D call. CDR3 length: 12 residues. Trimming left V 7 bases short and J 11 bases short, with 15 bases between. Germline CDR1 reads MDHEN; CDR2 reads SYDVKM. The CDR3 nucleotides read TGTGCCAGCACCAACCCACTGGAGGCCCAGCATTTT. Amino acids: CASTNPLEAQHF.

A few counts support this clone. The rearrangement links TRBV9 to TRBJ1-2, with 9 bases that match TRBD1. CDR3 length: 17 amino acids. Germline CDR1 SGDLS, CDR2 YYNGEE. V lost 3 bases to trimming and J lost 5 bases; unmatched junction nucleotides: 14. CDR3 coding DNA: TGTGCCAGCAGCGCTCTGGCGGCAGGACAGGGGTTATATGGCTACACCTTC. Translation gives CASSALAAGQGLYGYTF. The full variable domain, with the rest looked up from reference TRBV9 and TRBJ1-2, is DSGVTQTPKHLITATGQRVTLRCSPRSGDLSVYWYQQSLDQGLQFLIQYYNGEERAKGNILERFSAQQFPDLHSELNLSSLELGDSALYFCASSALAAGQGLYGYTFGSGTRLTVV.

The gene calls are TRBV28 and TRBJ1-5, with TRBD1 as a possible D gene (5 bases). Between the trimmed V and J ends, which lost 4 bases and 7 bases, there was a span of 17 bases. This CDR3 is 15 amino acids long. CDR1 is MDHEN, CDR2 SYDVKM, per germline. CDR3 DNA: TGTGCCAGCAGTTACCAGTTGGGGGGGTTGCAGCCCCAGCATTTT. Translation: CASSYQLGGLQPQHF.

J is TRBJ2-4 and V is TRBV4-2; 7 bases agree with TRBD1. The V gene's germline CDR1 is LGHNA and CDR2 YNFKEQ. V lost 5 bases and J lost 2; bases outside the gene matches: 3. CDR3 size: 14 residues. The DNA of the CDR3 is TGTGCCAGCAGCGAGAGGGGGCCCAAAAACATTCAGTACTTC. As protein: CASSERGPKNIQYF.

The chain has TRBV9 and TRBJ2-7, with D maybe TRBD2 (6 bases). Germline V gene sequence: CDR1 SGDLS, CDR2 YYNGEE. V lost 0 bases to trimming and J lost 0 bases, with 10 bases between them. This CDR3 comprises 15 residues. The CDR3 sequence is CASSVDGGSSYEQYF. The CDR3 coding sequence is TGTGCCAGCAGCGTAGATGGGGGGAGCTCCTACGAGCAGTACTTC.